Below are 8 T cell receptor beta chains sequenced from a single sample in a study of CD8+ T cells in alopecia areata. The sequencing template was cDNA reverse transcribed from extracted RNA. Measured with immunoSEQ multiplex PCR; TCRdb has only the in-frame clones, and not every one. This table has about 110,000 clones, under 60% appearing once. The source material was NKG2D-low CD8+ T cells sorted from blood. These receptors came from a human donor with alopecia areata.

This clone was seen only once. CDR3 in amino acids: CASSAQTSPYNEQFF. The CDR3 DNA reads TGTGCCAGCAGTGCCCAAACTAGCCCTTACAATGAGCAGTTCTTC. J is TRBJ2-1 and V is TRBV6-4; maybe TRBD2 (6 bases). The CDR3 covers 15 residues. Germline V gene sequence: CDR1 MRHNA, CDR2 SNTAGT. The germline V and J ends were trimmed by 4 bases and 4 bases, with 14 bases remaining between them.

This clone has at least ten counts. The V gene is TRBV2, the J gene TRBJ2-1; TRBD2 aligns across 10 bases. CDR1 and CDR2 from the germline V gene are SNHLY and FYNNEI. Trimming took 3 bases from V and 7 from J; bases not matched to a gene: 3. The CDR3 sequence is 14 residues long. CDR3 DNA sequence: TGTGCCAGCAGTGAGTCTAGCGGGAGAAATGAGCAGTTCTTC. This translates into CASSESSGRNEQFF.

This chain links TRBV7-9 with TRBJ2-1, with TRBD2 matching 8 bases. Trimming took 7 bases from V and 6 from J; bases not matched to a gene: 5. The CDR3 has 13 amino acids. The germline gives CDR1 SEHNR, CDR2 FQNEAQ (reference sequence). CDR3 in amino acids: CASIPGTSNEQFF. The CDR3, as DNA: TGTGCCAGCATCCCCGGGACTAGCAATGAGCAGTTCTTC.

The genes are TRBV25-1 and TRBJ1-1; D gene uncertain. Trimming left V 6 bases short and J 2 bases short, with 10 bases between. The CDR3 loop spans 13 amino acids. Looked up from germline, CDR1 is MGHDK and CDR2 is SYGVNS. CDR3 sequence reads: CASRPNLNTEAFF. CDR3 coding DNA: TGTGCCAGCAGACCGAATCTTAACACTGAAGCTTTCTTT.

V is TRBV25-1 and J is TRBJ1-5; D is unresolved. The germline V and J ends were trimmed by 3 bases and 4 bases, with 7 bases remaining between them. CDR3 length equals 13 residues. CDR1 MGHDK and CDR2 SYGVNS come from the germline V gene. The CDR3 spells CASSETSNQPQHF. The CDR3 coding sequence is TGTGCCAGCAGTGAGACCTCTAATCAGCCCCAGCATTTT.

V usage is TRBV4-2 and J usage is TRBJ2-7; tentatively, D is TRBD1 (5 bases). The germline gives CDR1 LGHNA, CDR2 YNFKEQ. V was shortened by 0 bases and J by 0 bases, with 6 bases between the two germline ends. The CDR3 covers 14 residues. The CDR3 region has the DNA TGTGCCAGCAGCCAAGAAGGGGTCTCCTACGAGCAGTACTTC. Its protein product is CASSQEGVSYEQYF.

The chain carries TRBV5-1 and TRBJ1-1; weak D call: TRBD1 (5 bases). CDR1 and CDR2 (germline): SGHRS, YFSETQ. This CDR3 spans 14 amino acids. Trimming took 1 base from V and 1 from J, leaving 8 bases between them. The CDR3 DNA reads as TGCGCCAGCAGCTTGTGGGGGAAGAACACTGAAGCTTTCTTT. Protein sequence: CASSLWGKNTEAFF.

Only a few counts were recorded for this clone. The chain has TRBV7-2 and TRBJ2-7; D is perhaps TRBD2 (6 bases). The CDR3 extends over 12 amino acids. Germline V gene sequence: CDR1 SGHTA, CDR2 FQGNSA. Trimming removed 2 bases from V and 4 bases from J, with 6 bases in between. The CDR3 DNA reads TGTGCCAGCAGCTTACGGGGGTACGAGCAGTACTTC. The encoded protein is CASSLRGYEQYF.